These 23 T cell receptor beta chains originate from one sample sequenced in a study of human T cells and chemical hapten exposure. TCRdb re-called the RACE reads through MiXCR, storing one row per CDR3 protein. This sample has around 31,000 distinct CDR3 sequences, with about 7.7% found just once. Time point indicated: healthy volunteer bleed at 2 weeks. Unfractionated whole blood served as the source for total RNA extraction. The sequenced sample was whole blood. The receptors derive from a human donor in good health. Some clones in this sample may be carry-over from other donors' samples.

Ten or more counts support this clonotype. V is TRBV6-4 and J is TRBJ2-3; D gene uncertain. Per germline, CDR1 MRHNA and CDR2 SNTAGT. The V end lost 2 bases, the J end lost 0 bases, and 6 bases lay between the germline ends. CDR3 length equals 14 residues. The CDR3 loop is CASSDGASTDTQYF. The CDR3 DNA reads TGTGCCAGCAGTGACGGTGCTAGCACAGATACGCAGTATTTT.

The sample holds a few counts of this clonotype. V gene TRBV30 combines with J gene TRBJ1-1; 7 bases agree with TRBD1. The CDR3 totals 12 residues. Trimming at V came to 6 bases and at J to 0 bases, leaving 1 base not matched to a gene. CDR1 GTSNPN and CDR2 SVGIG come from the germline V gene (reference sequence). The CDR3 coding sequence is TGTGCCTGCAGGGGGATGAACACTGAAGCTTTCTTT. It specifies CACRGMNTEAFF.

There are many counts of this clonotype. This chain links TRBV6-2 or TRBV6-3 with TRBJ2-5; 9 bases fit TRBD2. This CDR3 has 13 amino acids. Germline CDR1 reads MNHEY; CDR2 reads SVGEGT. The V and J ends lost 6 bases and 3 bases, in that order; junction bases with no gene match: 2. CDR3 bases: TGTGCCAGCAGCCGACTAGCGGAAGAGACCCAGTACTTC. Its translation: CASSRLAEETQYF.

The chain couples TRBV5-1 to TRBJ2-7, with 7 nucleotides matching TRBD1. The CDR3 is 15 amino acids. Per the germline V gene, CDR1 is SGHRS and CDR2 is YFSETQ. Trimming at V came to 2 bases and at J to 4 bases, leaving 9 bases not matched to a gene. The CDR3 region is CASSFRDRSVYEQYF. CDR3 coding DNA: TGCGCCAGCAGCTTCCGGGACAGAAGTGTATACGAGCAGTACTTC.

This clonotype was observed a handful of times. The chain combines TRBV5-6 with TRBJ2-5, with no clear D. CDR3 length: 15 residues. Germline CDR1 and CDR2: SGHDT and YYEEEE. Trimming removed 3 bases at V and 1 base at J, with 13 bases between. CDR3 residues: CASSSGVAIQETQYF. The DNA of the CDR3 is TGTGCCAGCAGCTCAGGCGTCGCGATCCAAGAGACCCAGTACTTC.

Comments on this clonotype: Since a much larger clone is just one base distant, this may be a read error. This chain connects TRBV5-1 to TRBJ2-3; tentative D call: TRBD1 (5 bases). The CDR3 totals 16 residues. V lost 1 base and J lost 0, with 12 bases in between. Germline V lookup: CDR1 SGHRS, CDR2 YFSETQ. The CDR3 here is CASSLMGRTSTDTQYF. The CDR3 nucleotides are TGCGCCAGCAGCTTGATGGGGCGTACTAGCACAGATACGCAGTATTTT.

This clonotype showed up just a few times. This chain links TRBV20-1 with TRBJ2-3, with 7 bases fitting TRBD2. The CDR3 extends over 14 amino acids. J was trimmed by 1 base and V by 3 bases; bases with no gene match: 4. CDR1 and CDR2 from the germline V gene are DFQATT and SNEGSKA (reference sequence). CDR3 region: CSASWGRGTDTQYF. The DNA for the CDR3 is TGCAGTGCTAGTTGGGGGAGGGGCACAGATACGCAGTATTTT.

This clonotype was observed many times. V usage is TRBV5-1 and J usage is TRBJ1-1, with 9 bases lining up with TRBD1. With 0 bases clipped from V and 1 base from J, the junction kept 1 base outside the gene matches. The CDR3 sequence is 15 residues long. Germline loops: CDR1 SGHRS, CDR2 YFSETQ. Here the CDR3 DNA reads TGCGCCAGCAGCTTGGGGACAGGGGAGAACACTGAAGCTTTCTTT. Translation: CASSLGTGENTEAFF.

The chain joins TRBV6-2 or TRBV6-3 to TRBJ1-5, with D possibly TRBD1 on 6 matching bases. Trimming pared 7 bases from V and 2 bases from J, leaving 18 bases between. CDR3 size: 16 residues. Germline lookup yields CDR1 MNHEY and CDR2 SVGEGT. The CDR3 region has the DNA TGTGCCAGCACCCAAGGGGGAACGCAGCGCAATCAGCCCCAGCATTTT. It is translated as CASTQGGTQRNQPQHF.

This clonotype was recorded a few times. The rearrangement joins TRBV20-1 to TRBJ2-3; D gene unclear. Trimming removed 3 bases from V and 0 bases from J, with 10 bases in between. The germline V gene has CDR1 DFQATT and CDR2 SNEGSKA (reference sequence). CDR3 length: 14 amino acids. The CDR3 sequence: CSARFADSTDTQYF. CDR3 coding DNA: TGCAGTGCTAGGTTTGCGGATAGCACAGATACGCAGTATTTT.

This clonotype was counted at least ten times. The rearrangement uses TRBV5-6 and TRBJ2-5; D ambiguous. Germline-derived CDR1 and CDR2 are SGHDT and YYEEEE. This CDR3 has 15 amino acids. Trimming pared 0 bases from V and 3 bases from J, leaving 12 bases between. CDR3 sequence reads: CASSLARTDKETQYF. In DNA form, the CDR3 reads TGTGCCAGCAGCTTGGCTCGGACGGATAAAGAGACCCAGTACTTC.

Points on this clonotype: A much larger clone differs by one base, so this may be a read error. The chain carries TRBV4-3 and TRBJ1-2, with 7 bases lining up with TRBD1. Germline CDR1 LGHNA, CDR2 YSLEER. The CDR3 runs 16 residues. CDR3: CASSQDVGQAEYGYPF. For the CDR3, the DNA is TGCGCCAGCAGCCAAGATGTAGGACAGGCTGAGTATGGCTACCCCTTC.

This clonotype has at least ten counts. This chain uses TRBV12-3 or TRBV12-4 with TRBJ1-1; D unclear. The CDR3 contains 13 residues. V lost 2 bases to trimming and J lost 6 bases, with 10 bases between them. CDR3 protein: CASSLRRGSEAFF. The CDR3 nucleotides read TGTGCCAGCAGTTTAAGACGGGGATCTGAAGCTTTCTTT.

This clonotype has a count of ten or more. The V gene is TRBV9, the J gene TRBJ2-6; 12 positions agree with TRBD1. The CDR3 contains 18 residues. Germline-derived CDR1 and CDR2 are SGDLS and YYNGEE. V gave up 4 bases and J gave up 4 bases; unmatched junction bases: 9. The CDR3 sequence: CASSFSGTGGAGANVLTF. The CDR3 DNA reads TGTGCCAGCAGCTTTTCCGGGACAGGGGGCGCCGGGGCCAACGTCCTGACTTTC.

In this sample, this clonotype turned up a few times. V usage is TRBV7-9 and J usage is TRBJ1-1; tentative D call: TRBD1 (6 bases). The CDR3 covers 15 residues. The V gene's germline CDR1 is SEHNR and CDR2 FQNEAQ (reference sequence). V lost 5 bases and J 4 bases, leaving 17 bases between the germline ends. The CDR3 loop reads CASSPLGGAGTEAFF. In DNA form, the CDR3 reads TGTGCCAGCAGCCCCCTTGGGGGGGCAGGCACTGAAGCTTTCTTT.

The CDR3 is CASSPDGWVDEQYF. DNA of the CDR3: TGTGCCAGCTCACCGGACGGTTGGGTGGACGAGCAGTACTTC. V is TRBV18 and J is TRBJ2-7, with D unclear. Looked up from germline, CDR1 is KGHSH and CDR2 is LQKENI. The CDR3 consists of 14 residues. V was trimmed by 3 bases and J by 5 bases, leaving 14 bases between them.

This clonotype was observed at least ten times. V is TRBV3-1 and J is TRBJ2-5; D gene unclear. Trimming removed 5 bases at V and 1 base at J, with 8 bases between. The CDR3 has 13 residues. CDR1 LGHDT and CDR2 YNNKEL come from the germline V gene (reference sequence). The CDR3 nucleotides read TGTGCCAGCAGCAGGGTCCTCCAAGAGACCCAGTACTTC. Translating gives CASSRVLQETQYF.

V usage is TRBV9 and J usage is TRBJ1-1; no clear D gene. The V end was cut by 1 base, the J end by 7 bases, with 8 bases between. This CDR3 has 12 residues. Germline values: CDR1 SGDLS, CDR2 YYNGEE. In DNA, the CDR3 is TGTGCCAGCAGCGTAAGGGAGGGTGAAGCTTTCTTT. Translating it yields CASSVREGEAFF.

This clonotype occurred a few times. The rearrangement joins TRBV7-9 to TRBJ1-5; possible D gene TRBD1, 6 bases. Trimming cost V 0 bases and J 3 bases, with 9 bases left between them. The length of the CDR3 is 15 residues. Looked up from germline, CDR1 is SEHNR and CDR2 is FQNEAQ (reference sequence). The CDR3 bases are TGTGCCAGCAGCTTAGCAGAGGGGGACAATCAGCCCCAGCATTTT. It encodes CASSLAEGDNQPQHF.

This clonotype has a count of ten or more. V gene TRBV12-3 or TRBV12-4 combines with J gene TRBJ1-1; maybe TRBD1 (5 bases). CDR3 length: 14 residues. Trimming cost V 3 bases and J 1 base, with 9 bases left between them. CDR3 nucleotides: TGTGCCAGCAGTTTTTCGGGGCGGAACACTGAAGCTTTCTTT. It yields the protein CASSFSGRNTEAFF.

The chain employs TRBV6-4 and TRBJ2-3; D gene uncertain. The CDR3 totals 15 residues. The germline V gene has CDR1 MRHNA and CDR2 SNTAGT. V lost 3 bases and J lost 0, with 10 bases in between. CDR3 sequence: CASSDKLTSTDTQYF. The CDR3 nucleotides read TGTGCCAGCAGTGATAAATTGACTAGCACAGATACGCAGTATTTT.

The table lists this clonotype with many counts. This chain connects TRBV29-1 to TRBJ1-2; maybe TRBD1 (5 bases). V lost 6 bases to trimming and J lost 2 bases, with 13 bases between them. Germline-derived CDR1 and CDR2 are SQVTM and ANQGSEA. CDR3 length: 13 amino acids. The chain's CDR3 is CSVSKEGNYGYTF. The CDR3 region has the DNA TGCAGCGTCTCGAAGGAGGGGAACTATGGCTACACCTTC.

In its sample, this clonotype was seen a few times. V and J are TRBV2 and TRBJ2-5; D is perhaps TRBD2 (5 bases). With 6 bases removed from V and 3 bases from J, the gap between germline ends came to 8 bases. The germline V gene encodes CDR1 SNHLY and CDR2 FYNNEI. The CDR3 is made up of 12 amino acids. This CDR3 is CASRRAEETQYF. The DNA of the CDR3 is TGTGCCAGCAGGCGAGCGGAAGAGACCCAGTACTTC.